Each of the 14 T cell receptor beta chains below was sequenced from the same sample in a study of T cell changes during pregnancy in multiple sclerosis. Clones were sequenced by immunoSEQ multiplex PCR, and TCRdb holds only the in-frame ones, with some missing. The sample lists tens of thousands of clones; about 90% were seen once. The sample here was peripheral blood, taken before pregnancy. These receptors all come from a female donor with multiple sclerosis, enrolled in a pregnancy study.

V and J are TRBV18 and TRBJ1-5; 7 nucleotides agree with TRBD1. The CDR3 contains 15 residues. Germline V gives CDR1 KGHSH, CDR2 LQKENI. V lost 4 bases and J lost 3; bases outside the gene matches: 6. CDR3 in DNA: TGTGCCAGCTCACTAAGGGGACAGCTCAATCAGCCCCAGCATTTT. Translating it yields CASSLRGQLNQPQHF.

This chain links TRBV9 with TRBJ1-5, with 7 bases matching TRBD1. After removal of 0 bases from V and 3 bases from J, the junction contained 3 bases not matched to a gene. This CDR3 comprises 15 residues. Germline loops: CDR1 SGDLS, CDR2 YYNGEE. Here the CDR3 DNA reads TGTGCCAGCAGCGTAGAGGGGGCATACAATCAGCCCCAGCATTTT. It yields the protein CASSVEGAYNQPQHF.

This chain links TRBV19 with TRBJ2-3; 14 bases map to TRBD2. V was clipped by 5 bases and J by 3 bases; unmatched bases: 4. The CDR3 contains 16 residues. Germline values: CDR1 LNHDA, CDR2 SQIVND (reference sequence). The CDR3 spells CASSLRTSGGTDTQYF. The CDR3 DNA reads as TGTGCCAGTAGTCTCCGGACTAGCGGGGGGACAGATACGCAGTATTTT.

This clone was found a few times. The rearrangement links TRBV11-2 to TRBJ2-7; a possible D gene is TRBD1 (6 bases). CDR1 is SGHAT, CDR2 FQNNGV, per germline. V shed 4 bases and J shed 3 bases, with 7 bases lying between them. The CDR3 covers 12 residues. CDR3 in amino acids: CASSSDSYEQYF. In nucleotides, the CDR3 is TGTGCCAGCAGCTCGGACAGCTACGAGCAGTACTTC.

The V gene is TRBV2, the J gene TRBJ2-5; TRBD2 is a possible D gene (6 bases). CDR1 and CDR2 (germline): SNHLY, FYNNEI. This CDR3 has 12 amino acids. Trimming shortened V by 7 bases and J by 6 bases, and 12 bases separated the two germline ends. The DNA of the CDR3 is TGTGCCAGCAACGAAGGAGGGAAGACCCAGTACTTC. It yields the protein CASNEGGKTQYF.

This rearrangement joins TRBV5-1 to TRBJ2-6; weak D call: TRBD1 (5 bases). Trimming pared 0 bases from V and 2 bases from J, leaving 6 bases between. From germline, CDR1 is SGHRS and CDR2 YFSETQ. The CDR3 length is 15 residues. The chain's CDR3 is CASSLVRAGANVLTF. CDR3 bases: TGCGCCAGCAGCTTGGTCAGGGCTGGGGCCAACGTCCTGACTTTC. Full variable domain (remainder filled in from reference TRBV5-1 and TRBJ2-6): KAGVTQTPRYLIKTRGQQVTLSCSPISGHRSVSWYQQTPGQGLQFLFEYFSETQRNKGNFPGRFSGRQFSNSRSEMNVSTLELGDSALYLCASSLVRAGANVLTFGAGSRLTVL.

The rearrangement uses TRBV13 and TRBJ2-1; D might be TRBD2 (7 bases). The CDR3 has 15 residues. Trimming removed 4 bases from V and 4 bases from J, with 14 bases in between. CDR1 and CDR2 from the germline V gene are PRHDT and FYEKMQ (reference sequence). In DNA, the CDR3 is TGTGCCAGCAGCTCTCGGGGGGCCCCTTACAATGAGCAGTTCTTC. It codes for CASSSRGAPYNEQFF.

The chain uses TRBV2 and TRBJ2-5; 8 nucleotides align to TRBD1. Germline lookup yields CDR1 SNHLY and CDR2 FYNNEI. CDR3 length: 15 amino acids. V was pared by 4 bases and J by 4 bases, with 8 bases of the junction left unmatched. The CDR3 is CASSADRGYVETQYF. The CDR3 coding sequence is TGTGCCAGCAGTGCTGACAGGGGATACGTAGAGACCCAGTACTTC. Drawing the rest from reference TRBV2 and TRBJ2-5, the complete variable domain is EPEVTQTPSHQVTQMGQEVILRCVPISNHLYFYWYRQILGQKVEFLVSFYNNEISEKSEIFDDQFSVERPDGSNFTLKIRSTKLEDSAMYFCASSADRGYVETQYFGPGTRLLVL.

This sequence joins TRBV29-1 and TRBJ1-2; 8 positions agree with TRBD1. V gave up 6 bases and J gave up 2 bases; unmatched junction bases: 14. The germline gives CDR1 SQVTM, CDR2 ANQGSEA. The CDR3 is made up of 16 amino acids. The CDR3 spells CSVRGRGAGGNYGYTF. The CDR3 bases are TGCAGCGTCCGTGGTCGCGGAGCAGGGGGCAACTATGGCTACACCTTC.

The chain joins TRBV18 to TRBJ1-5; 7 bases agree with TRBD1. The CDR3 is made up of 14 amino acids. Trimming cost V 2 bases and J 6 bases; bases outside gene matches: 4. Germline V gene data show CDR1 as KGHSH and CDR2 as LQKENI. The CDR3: CASSPGPGGQPQHF. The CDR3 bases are TGTGCCAGCTCACCAGGGCCAGGGGGTCAGCCCCAGCATTTT.

The CDR3 loop reads CASSTKTGELFF. The CDR3 nucleotides read TGTGCCAGTAGTACTAAGACCGGGGAGCTGTTTTTT. V and J are TRBV19 and TRBJ2-2; D is unresolved. The CDR3 runs to 12 residues. In germline, CDR1 is LNHDA, CDR2 SQIVND (reference sequence). The V and J ends lost 4 bases and 5 bases respectively, with 5 bases between them.

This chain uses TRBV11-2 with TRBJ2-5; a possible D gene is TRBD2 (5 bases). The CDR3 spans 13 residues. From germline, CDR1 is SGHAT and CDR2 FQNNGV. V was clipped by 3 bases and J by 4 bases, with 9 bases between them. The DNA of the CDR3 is TGTGCCAGCAGCTTTGGACTGCCAGAGACCCAGTACTTC. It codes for CASSFGLPETQYF.

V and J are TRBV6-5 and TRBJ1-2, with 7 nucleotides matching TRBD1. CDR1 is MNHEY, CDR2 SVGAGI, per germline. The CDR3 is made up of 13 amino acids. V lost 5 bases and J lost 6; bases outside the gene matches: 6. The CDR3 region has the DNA TGTGCCAGCAGTCGACAGGGTAGCCATGGCTACACCTTC. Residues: CASSRQGSHGYTF.

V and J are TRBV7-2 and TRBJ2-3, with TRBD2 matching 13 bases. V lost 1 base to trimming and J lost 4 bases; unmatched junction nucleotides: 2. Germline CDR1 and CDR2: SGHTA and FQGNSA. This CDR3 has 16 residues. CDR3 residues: CASSLVGTSGADTQYF. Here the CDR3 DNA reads TGTGCCAGCAGCTTAGTGGGGACTAGCGGGGCAGATACGCAGTATTTT.